This is a list of T cell receptor beta chains from one sample in a study of identical twins. Each CDR3 protein is one row after TCRdb ran MiXCR on the 5' RACE reads. The sample shows roughly 290,000 distinct CDR3 sequences, more than 6.5% of them seen only once. The same sample was also used in a study of yellow fever vaccine responses in identical twins.

The sequenced material came from memory (CD45RO+) T cells sorted from blood. All receptors derive from a woman under 30 in good health. Both conserved end residues are trimmed from each CDR3.

V gene	CDR3 protein
TRBV27	ASSFGGAGQGIYNEQF
TRBV7-8	ASSLVWGRGGEQF
TRBV10-3	ATQQGIAGHEQF
TRBV19	ASRNRDRDRDTQY
TRBV5-1	ASSPGAEDTEAF
TRBV5-6	ASSTERGPGSSYNEQF
TRBV12-3/TRBV12-4	ASSKTGGVDQPQH
TRBV15	ATSGGGRNEQF
TRBV7-2	ASSLSRDRAPDKF
TRBV5-1	ASSLAGQWEAF
TRBV14	ASSPKIRGETQY
TRBV10-1	ASSDIRDRGFLADTQY
TRBV5-6	ASSRGWESSYEQY
TRBV11-2	ASSSSQGFDTQY
TRBV6-5	ASSSTGNEQF
TRBV20-1	SAGTGGGSYNEQF
TRBV28	ASSTRQGELYYGYT
TRBV4-1	ASSQGSGNGADTQY
TRBV4-1	ASSQEVFGGYT
TRBV7-9	ASSLVNGLAGGRSYNEQF
TRBV6-5	ASGGRRDEQY
TRBV12-3/TRBV12-4	ASAIAYEQY
TRBV27	ASSARGAGITGELF
TRBV27	ASSSSRTGDFEQF
TRBV20-1	SARDPTGGYGYT
TRBV3-1	ASSQTGWVSGGSYNEQF
TRBV29-1	SGRGVGELF
TRBV20-1	SARDRRSSVETQY
TRBV4-1	ASSQTGGNTGELF
TRBV5-5	ASSYQGETEAF
TRBV12-3/TRBV12-4	ASSDLTTYNEQF
TRBV24-1	ATTGDSYNEQF
TRBV29-1	SGPMGGTGTDTQY
TRBV4-2	ASSQDIGGPYNEQI
TRBV12-3/TRBV12-4	ASSQTGGTDTQY
TRBV11-2	ASSREGRQGGLAGPKSEQF
TRBV2	ASTVLAVEDTGELF
TRBV20-1	SAATSGRIYEQY
TRBV20-1	SAVYQSNYGYT
TRBV10-3	AISLGQGGGELF
TRBV5-4	ASSLESGRPNNEQF
TRBV10-1	ASSGQGFFSGELF